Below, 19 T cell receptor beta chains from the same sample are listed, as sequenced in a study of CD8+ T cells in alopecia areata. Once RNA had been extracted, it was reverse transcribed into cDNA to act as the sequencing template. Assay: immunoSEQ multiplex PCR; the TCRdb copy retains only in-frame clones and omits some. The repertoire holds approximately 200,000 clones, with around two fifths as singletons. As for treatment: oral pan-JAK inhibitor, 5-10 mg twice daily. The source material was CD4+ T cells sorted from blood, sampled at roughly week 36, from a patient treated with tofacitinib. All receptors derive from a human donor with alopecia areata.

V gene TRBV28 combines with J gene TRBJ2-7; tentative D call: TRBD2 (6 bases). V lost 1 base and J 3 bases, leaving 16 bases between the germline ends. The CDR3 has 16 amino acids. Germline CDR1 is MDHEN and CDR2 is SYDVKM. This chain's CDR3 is CASSLYAGLGVYEQYF. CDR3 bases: TGTGCCAGCAGTTTATATGCGGGACTTGGAGTCTACGAGCAGTACTTC.

The CDR3 spells CASSPGGGGASNQPQHF. The DNA of the CDR3 is TGCGCCAGCAGCCCCGGGGGAGGGGGCGCCTCCAATCAGCCCCAGCATTTT. The rearrangement joins TRBV5-1 to TRBJ1-5, with TRBD1 identical over 7 bases. The germline CDR1 and CDR2 sequences are SGHRS and YFSETQ. V lost 4 bases and J lost 3; bases outside the gene matches: 13. This CDR3 has 17 amino acids.

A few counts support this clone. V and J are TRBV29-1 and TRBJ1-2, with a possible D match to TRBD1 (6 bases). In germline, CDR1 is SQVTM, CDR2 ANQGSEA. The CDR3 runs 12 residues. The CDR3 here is CSTIQGPNGYTF. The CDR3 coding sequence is TGCTCAACTATACAGGGACCGAACGGCTACACCTTC.

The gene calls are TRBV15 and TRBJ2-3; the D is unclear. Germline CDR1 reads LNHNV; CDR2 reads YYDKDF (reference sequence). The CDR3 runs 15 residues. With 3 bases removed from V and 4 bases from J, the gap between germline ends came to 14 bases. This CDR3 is CATSSGGIKADTQYF. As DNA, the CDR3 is TGTGCCACCAGCAGTGGTGGGATTAAGGCAGATACGCAGTATTTT.

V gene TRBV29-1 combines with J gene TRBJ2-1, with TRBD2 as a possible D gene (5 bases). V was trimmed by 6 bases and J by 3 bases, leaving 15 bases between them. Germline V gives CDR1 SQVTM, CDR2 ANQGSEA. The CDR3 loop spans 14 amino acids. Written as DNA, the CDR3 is TGCAGCGTGACGCCGGGGTTAGTCTACAATGAGCAGTTCTTC. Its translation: CSVTPGLVYNEQFF.

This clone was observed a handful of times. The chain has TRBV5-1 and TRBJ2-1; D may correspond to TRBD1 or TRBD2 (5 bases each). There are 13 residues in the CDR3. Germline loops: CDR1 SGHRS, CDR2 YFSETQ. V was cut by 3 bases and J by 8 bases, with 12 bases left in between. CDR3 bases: TGCGCCAGCAGCTGGGACCTCGGGTATGAGCAGTTCTTC. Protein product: CASSWDLGYEQFF.

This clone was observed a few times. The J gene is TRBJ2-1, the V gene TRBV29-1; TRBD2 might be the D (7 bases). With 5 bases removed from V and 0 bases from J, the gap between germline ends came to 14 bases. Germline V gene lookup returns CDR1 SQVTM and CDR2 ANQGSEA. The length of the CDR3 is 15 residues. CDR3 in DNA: TGCAGCGTTAGGGGGGGTCCCCGCTCCTACAATGAGCAGTTCTTC. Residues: CSVRGGPRSYNEQFF.

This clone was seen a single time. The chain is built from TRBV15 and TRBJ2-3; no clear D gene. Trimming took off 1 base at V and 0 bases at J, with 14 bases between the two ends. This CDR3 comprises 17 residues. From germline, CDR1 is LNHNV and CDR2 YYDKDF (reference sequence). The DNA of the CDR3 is TGTGCCACCAGCAGAGTTTTTGCAGGCCCTAGCACAGATACGCAGTATTTT. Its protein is CATSRVFAGPSTDTQYF.

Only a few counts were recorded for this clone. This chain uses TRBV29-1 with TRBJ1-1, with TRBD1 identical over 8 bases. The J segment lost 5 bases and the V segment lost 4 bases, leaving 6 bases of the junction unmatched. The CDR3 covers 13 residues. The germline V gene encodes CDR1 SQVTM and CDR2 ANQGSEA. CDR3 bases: TGCAGCGTTGCCCCAGGGGGCATGACTGAAGCTTTCTTT. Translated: CSVAPGGMTEAFF.

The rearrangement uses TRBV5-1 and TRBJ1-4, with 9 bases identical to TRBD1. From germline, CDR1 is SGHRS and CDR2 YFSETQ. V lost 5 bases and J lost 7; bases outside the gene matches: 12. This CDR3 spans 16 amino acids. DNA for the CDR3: TGCGCCAGCAGTCGGCAGCCGGGACAGGGCGTTGAAAAACTGTTTTTT. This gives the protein CASSRQPGQGVEKLFF.

CDR3 residues: CASFDQQAKNIQYF. CDR3 coding DNA: TGTGCCAGCTTTGATCAACAAGCCAAAAACATTCAGTACTTC. The gene calls are TRBV18 and TRBJ2-4; D ambiguous. The germline CDR1 and CDR2 sequences are KGHSH and LQKENI. The ends were cut back, 7 bases at V and 0 bases at J, with 10 bases in the middle. The CDR3 runs to 14 residues.

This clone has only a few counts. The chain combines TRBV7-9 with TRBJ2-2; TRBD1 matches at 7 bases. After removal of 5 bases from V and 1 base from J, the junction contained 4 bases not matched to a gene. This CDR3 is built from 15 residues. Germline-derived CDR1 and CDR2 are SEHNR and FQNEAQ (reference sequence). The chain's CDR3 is CASSPDRLNTGELFF. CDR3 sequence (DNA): TGTGCCAGCAGCCCGGACAGGCTGAACACCGGGGAGCTGTTTTTT. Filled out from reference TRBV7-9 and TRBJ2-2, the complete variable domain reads DTGVSQNPRHKITKRGQNVTFRCDPISEHNRLYWYRQTLGQGPEFLTYFQNEAQLEKSRLLSDRFSAERPKGSFSTLEIQRTEQGDSAMYLCASSPDRLNTGELFFGEGSRLTVL.

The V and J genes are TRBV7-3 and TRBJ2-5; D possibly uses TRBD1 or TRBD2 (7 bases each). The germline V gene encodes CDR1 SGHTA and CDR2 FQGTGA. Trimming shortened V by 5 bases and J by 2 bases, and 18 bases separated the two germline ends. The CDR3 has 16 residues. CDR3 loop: CASSPRGGAGQETQYF. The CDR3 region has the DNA TGTGCCAGCAGCCCCAGGGGGGGTGCGGGGCAAGAGACCCAGTACTTC.

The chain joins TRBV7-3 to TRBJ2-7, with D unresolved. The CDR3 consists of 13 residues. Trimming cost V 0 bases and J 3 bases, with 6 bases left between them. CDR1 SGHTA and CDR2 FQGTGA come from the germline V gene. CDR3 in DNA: TGTGCCAGCAGCTTAACTAGACACTACGAGCAGTACTTC. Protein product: CASSLTRHYEQYF. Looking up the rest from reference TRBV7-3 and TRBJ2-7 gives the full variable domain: GAGVSQTPSNKVTEKGKYVELRCDPISGHTALYWYRQSLGQGPEFLIYFQGTGAADDSGLPNDRFFAVRPEGSVSTLKIQRTERGDSAVYLCASSLTRHYEQYFGPGTRLTVT.

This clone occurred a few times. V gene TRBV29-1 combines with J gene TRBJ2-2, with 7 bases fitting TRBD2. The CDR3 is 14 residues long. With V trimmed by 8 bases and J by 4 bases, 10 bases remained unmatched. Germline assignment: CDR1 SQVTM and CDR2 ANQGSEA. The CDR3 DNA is TGCAGCACTCGGTCCTCGGGAGGCACCGGGGAGCTGTTTTTT. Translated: CSTRSSGGTGELFF.

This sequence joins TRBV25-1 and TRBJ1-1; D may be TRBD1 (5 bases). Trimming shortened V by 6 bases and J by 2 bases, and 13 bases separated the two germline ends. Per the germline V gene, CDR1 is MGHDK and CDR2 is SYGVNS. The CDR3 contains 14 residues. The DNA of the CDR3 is TGTGCCAGCAGGGGACGGGGAGTCAACACTGAAGCTTTCTTT. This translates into CASRGRGVNTEAFF. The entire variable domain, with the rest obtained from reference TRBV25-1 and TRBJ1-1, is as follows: EADIYQTPRYLVIGTGKKITLECSQTMGHDKMYWYQQDPGMELHLIHYSYGVNSTEKGDLSSESTVSRIRTEHFPLTLESARPSHTSQYLCASRGRGVNTEAFFGQGTRLTVV.

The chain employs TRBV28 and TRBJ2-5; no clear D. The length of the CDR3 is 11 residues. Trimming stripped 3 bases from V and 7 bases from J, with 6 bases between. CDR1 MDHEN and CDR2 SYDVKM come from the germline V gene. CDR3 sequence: CASSFGGTQYF. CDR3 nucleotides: TGTGCCAGCAGTTTTGGTGGGACCCAGTACTTC.

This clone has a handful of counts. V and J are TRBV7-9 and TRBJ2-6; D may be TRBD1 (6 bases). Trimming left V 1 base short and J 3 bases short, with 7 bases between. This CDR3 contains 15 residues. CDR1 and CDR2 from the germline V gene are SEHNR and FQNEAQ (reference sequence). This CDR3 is CASSLGGHGANVLTF. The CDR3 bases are TGTGCCAGCAGCTTAGGGGGGCATGGGGCCAACGTCCTGACTTTC.

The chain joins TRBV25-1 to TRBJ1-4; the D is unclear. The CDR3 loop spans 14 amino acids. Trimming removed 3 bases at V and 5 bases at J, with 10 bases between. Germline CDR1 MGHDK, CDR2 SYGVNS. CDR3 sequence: CASSELDGNEKLFF. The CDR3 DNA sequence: TGTGCCAGCAGTGAGCTGGACGGGAATGAAAAACTGTTTTTT.